Detailed here is one T cell receptor (beta chain). No antigen is known for it. The input lacks base qualities; no much larger clone sits a single base away. For sequencing of the TCRbeta CDR3 region, genomic DNA was extracted from the sorted cells. The immunoSEQ Assay was used for sequencing of TCRbeta CDR3 regions. Not all clones reach the TCRdb copy of this immuneACCESS table, which keeps in-frame sequences only. Checked studies attribute under half of the gap to unresolved V genes and leave the rest unexplained. This sample is represented by roughly 90,000 clones; 85% to 95% of them were singletons. Together, the top ten hold around 2.8% of the sample. This sample is drawn from a study of OX40 agonist ivuxolimab in advanced cancers. Context from the whole study: Ivuxolimab was a fully human IgG2 agonistic monoclonal antibody targeting the costimulatory receptor OX40 (CD134). Patients were allowed to have had prior anti-PD-1, anti-PD-L1 or anti-CTLA-4 therapy, and around two fifths of the dose-escalation patients had been treated with checkpoint inhibitors. Peripheral TCRbeta sequencing aimed to test whether ivuxolimab altered TCR sequence diversity and caused clonal T-cell expansion. Intravenous ivuxolimab was administered to patients every 2 weeks at six dose levels: 0.01, 0.1, 0.3, 1.5, 3 and 10 mg/kg. A male proportion of 75% to 85% and a mean age of about 60 years, ranging from about 23 to 90, were recorded for the dose-escalation cohort. The paper describes the monotherapy dose-escalation part (N of about 47 patients) of the phase I trial of ivuxolimab. Of the approximately 50 dose-escalation patients, hepatocellular carcinoma was present in roughly 19, melanoma in around 15, renal cell carcinoma in 9 and head and neck cancer in 9. Partial responses occurred in three dose-escalation patients: two with cutaneous melanoma and one with hepatocellular carcinoma. Points the paper makes about the study in general: Clonal expansion of both CD4+ and CD8+ blood T cells was observed from baseline to week 6 at doses 0.1 to 3.0 mg/kg. After ivuxolimab, more expanded clones were found on average in CD8+ T cells than in CD4+ T cells. In partial responders in the 0.1-3.0 mg/kg groups, normalized peripheral clonal expansion was found to be among the lowest, especially among CD8+ T cells. Which antigens the clonally expanded peripheral T cells were specific for was not determined. Low levels of normalized T-cell clonal expansion were also seen in some patients who did not respond.

Patients with a history of autoimmune disease or receiving systemic immunosuppression were excluded from the trial. Peripheral blood for TCR sequencing was collected from all dose cohorts at baseline, on cycle 4 day 1, and on cycle 7 day 1. Samples came from an open-label, multicenter, first-in-human phase I dose-escalation trial of ivuxolimab. Adults with locally advanced or metastatic melanoma, renal cell carcinoma, hepatocellular carcinoma or head and neck squamous cell carcinoma were enrolled in the trial. Before TCR sequencing, CD4+ T cells and CD8+ T cells were sorted from peripheral blood as separate populations. Including cysteine and phenylalanine, the CDR3 has 16 amino acids. Of the read, only the CDR3 DNA is kept; its 48 bases are in frame from base 1. A distance of 20 bases separates the germline ends of V and J, which lose 4 bases and 5 bases respectively. The germline V gene (reference sequence) gives CDR1 as MNHNY and CDR2 as SVGAGI.

This clonotype was sampled from an adult with an advanced solid tumor such as melanoma, head and neck, liver or kidney cancer. Material: CD4+ or CD8+ T cells sorted from blood, obtained in a trial of the OX40 agonist ivuxolimab. The sequence joins TRBV6-6 to TRBJ1-2; there is no confident call for the D gene. DNA sequence: TGTGCCAGCAGTTTACTCCTAGAAGGGAGACCGTATGGCTACACCTTC. It codes for CASSLLLEGRPYGYTF.